These T cell receptor beta chains were read from a single sample in a study of CD8 T cell repertoires and HIV-1 epitope variants. The antigens these receptors bind are not known. Sequenced by immunoSEQ multiplex PCR; TCRdb stores in-frame clones only, minus some. Of over 5,000 clones in the sample, about 60% were seen once. Sequencing was performed on cultured CD8+ T cells derived from PBMCs. Receptors were obtained from a male donor with HIV. The CDR3 runs from the conserved cysteine through the conserved F or W. D genes are given only for firm matches. The size entry is marked missing in some rows and otherwise reads once, few, many or a size class.

j_call: TRBJ1-6; clone_size: -; v_call: TRBV9; d_call: -; cdr3_nt: TGTGCCAGCAGCCCGCTGGGGGGGCAAGGGAATTCACCCCTCCACTTT; cdr3_aa: CASSPLGGQGNSPLHF
j_call: TRBJ1-1; clone_size: few; v_call: TRBV5-6; d_call: -; cdr3_nt: TGTGCCAGCAGCATAGGACAGCTCACTGAAGCTTTCTTT; cdr3_aa: CASSIGQLTEAFF
j_call: TRBJ2-7; clone_size: -; v_call: TRBV5-5; d_call: -; cdr3_nt: TGTGCCAGCAGCCCGCTCTTTGGGGGGTCCTACGAGCAGTACTTC; cdr3_aa: CASSPLFGGSYEQYF
j_call: TRBJ1-4; clone_size: -; v_call: TRBV6-5; d_call: TRBD1; cdr3_nt: TGTGCCAGCAGGGCAGGGGGCCAAAATGAAAAACTGTTTTTT; cdr3_aa: CASRAGGQNEKLFF
j_call: TRBJ2-1; clone_size: -; v_call: TRBV28; d_call: TRBD2; cdr3_nt: TGTGCCAGCAGTTTCGGCGGGGGCTCCTACAATGAGCAGTTCTTC; cdr3_aa: CASSFGGGSYNEQFF
j_call: TRBJ2-2; clone_size: -; v_call: TRBV5-8; d_call: TRBD1; cdr3_nt: TGTGCCAGCAGCTCCGGACAGGTCCGGGTGGAGGAGCTGTTTTTT; cdr3_aa: CASSSGQVRVEELFF
j_call: TRBJ1-2; clone_size: -; v_call: TRBV7-2; d_call: -; cdr3_nt: TGTGCCAGCAGCCATTCTGGAGGGGATGGCTACACCTTC; cdr3_aa: CASSHSGGDGYTF
j_call: TRBJ1-1; clone_size: few; v_call: TRBV27; d_call: -; cdr3_nt: TGTGCCAGCAGTTTATCCGGTGTCGCCACTGAAGCTTTCTTT; cdr3_aa: CASSLSGVATEAFF
j_call: TRBJ2-5; clone_size: few; v_call: TRBV6-1; d_call: TRBD2; cdr3_nt: TGTGCCAGCTTTAGGGGAGGGTCGGCCCAGTACTTC; cdr3_aa: CASFRGGSAQYF
j_call: TRBJ1-1; clone_size: -; v_call: TRBV25-1; d_call: TRBD1; cdr3_nt: TGTGCCAGCAATGACAGGGTGGGCACTGAAGCTTTCTTT; cdr3_aa: CASNDRVGTEAFF
j_call: TRBJ2-7; clone_size: -; v_call: TRBV14; d_call: -; cdr3_nt: TGTGCCAGCAGCCAAGATTGGGGAGGGGGTTCCTACGAGCAGTACTTC; cdr3_aa: CASSQDWGGGSYEQYF
j_call: TRBJ1-2; clone_size: -; v_call: TRBV19; d_call: -; cdr3_nt: TGTGCCAGTATGCGGGGGGCAGGCGGCTACACCTTC; cdr3_aa: CASMRGAGGYTF
j_call: TRBJ2-1; clone_size: -; v_call: TRBV2; d_call: -; cdr3_nt: TGTGCCAGCAGTGGTGCGACGATGCAGTTCTTC; cdr3_aa: CASSGATMQFF
j_call: TRBJ2-7; clone_size: -; v_call: TRBV6-5; d_call: TRBD1; cdr3_nt: TGTGCCAGCACTACGGACAGGGTAGGAAACGAGCAGTACTTC; cdr3_aa: CASTTDRVGNEQYF
j_call: TRBJ2-5; clone_size: -; v_call: TRBV28; d_call: -; cdr3_nt: TGTGCCAGCAGCCCCCGCCCCCTGCCAGGCCAAGAGACCCAGTACTTC; cdr3_aa: CASSPRPLPGQETQYF
j_call: TRBJ2-5; clone_size: -; v_call: TRBV19; d_call: -; cdr3_nt: TGTGCCAGTAGTACCTCGGACAAACAAGAGACCCAGTACTTC; cdr3_aa: CASSTSDKQETQYF
j_call: TRBJ2-7; clone_size: -; v_call: TRBV6-5; d_call: -; cdr3_nt: TGTGCCAGCAGCGCCACCCTAAGGACCCTCTACGAGCAGTACTTC; cdr3_aa: CASSATLRTLYEQYF
j_call: TRBJ2-7; clone_size: -; v_call: TRBV4-1; d_call: -; cdr3_nt: TGCGCCAGCAGCCAAGGGGGGGACACCCGAAGGTACGAGCAGTACTTC; cdr3_aa: CASSQGGDTRRYEQYF
j_call: TRBJ1-5; clone_size: -; v_call: TRBV6-5; d_call: TRBD1; cdr3_nt: TGTGCCAGCAGTTACTCGGGGCCAGGGGGAGGACAGCCCCAGCATTTT; cdr3_aa: CASSYSGPGGGQPQHF
j_call: TRBJ2-3; clone_size: -; v_call: TRBV10-3; d_call: TRBD1; cdr3_nt: TGTGCCATCAGTGAGGCGGGACAGGGAGTGACAGATACGCAGTATTTT; cdr3_aa: CAISEAGQGVTDTQYF
j_call: TRBJ2-1; clone_size: -; v_call: TRBV27; d_call: -; cdr3_nt: TGTGCCAGCAGTTTAGGGGGGGCGCTAAACAATGAGCAGTTCTTC; cdr3_aa: CASSLGGALNNEQFF
j_call: TRBJ2-5; clone_size: -; v_call: TRBV7-8; d_call: TRBD2; cdr3_nt: TGTGCCAGCAGCTTAACGCGGGGGGAAATAAGCGGGAGTCCCTTCGGGACCCAGTACTTC; cdr3_aa: CASSLTRGEISGSPFGTQYF